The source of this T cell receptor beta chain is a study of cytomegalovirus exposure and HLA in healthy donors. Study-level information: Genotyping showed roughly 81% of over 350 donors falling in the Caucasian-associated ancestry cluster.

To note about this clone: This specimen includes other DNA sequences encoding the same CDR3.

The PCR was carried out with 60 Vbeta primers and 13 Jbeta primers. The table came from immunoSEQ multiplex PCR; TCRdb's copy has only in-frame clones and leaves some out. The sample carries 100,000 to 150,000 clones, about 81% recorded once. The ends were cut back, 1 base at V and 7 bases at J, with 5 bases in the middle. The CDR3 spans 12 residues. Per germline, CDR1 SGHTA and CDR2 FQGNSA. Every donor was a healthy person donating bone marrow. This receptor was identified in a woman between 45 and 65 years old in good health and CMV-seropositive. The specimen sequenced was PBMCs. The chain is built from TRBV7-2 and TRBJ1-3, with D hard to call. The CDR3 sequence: CASSLVGNTIYF. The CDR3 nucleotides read TGTGCCAGCAGCTTAGTGGGCAACACCATATATTTT.